The subject of this entry is one T cell receptor beta chain. Its antigen remains unknown. This record comes from a study of cytomegalovirus exposure and HLA in healthy donors. This PCR relied on a set of 60 Vbeta primers and 13 Jbeta primers. Libraries were prepared by immunoSEQ multiplex PCR; TCRdb keeps only in-frame clonotypes and omits some of them. The sample lists roughly 100,000 clones, roughly three quarters occurring once. The CDR3 is 13 residues long. The V end lost 1 base, the J end lost 10 bases, and 11 bases lay between the germline ends. Germline V gene sequence: CDR1 SGHTA, CDR2 FQGNSA. Overall study findings and caveats: A later analysis appeared to link common viral pathogens to several of the most significant clusters. Testing in vitro showed a few CMV-associated chains specific for CMV antigens. V segments that were indistinguishable, TRBV6-2 and TRBV6-3 among them, were omitted from analysis.

The clonotype was recovered from a male donor in good health and CMV-seropositive. The V call is TRBV7-2, the J call TRBJ1-5; the D is unclear. Specimen: PBMCs. The CDR3 loop reads CASSLVRDSPQHF. CDR3 DNA: TGTGCCAGCAGCTTAGTACGGGATTCTCCCCAGCATTTT.